This is a list of T cell receptor beta chains from one sample in a study of blood T cell repertoires in COVID-19. This table comes from immunoSEQ multiplex PCR, and its TCRdb copy is limited to in-frame clones, with some not included. The sample consists of 150,000 to 200,000 clones, under 80% of them appearing once. The sequenced material came from peripheral blood. Every receptor here comes from a woman aged 80 or over with acute or convalescent COVID-19. Each CDR3 is given with its conserved first and last residue. A D gene is named only where the DNA matches it firmly. Only part of the rows carry a size: once, few, many, or a class if the clone is expanded.

.	TRBV7-9	TRBD2	TRBJ2-5	TGTGCCAGCAGCCAAGGACTAGCGGGAGGGAAAGAGACCCAGTACTTC	CASSQGLAGGKETQYF
.	TRBV28	.	TRBJ1-1	TGTGCCAGCAGTTTGGAAAAACAGGGTGAAGACACTGAAGCTTTCTTT	CASSLEKQGEDTEAFF
.	TRBV18	TRBD2	TRBJ2-7	TGTGCCAGCTCACCGTCAGCGGGAGGGAGCGAGCAGTACTTC	CASSPSAGGSEQYF
.	TRBV10-3	TRBD1	TRBJ2-5	TGTGCCATCAGAGACAGGGGAGAGACCCAGTACTTC	CAIRDRGETQYF
.	TRBV13	TRBD2	TRBJ2-3	TGTGCCAGCAGCTTAGGGGGACTAGCGGGAGGAGGGGATACGCAGTATTTT	CASSLGGLAGGGDTQYF
.	TRBV5-1	.	TRBJ1-3	TGCGCCAGCAGCTTGTTGTCTTTCTCTGGAAACACCATATATTTT	CASSLLSFSGNTIYF
once	TRBV30	.	TRBJ1-6	TGTGCCGGTAACCTACCAAATTCACCCCTCCACTTT	CAGNLPNSPLHF
.	TRBV10-3	.	TRBJ1-6	TGTGCCATCAGTACCTCGGGGGGGTATAATTCACCCCTCCACTTT	CAISTSGGYNSPLHF
.	TRBV20-1	TRBD2	TRBJ2-7	TGCAGTGCTAGTTCGATGGGACTAGCGGGAGGTATCACCTACGAGCAGTACTTC	CSASSMGLAGGITYEQYF
once	TRBV30	TRBD1	TRBJ2-5	TGTGCCTGGGGGCGGGGACAGGGGGCCGCGGAGACCCAGTACTTC	CAWGRGQGAAETQYF
.	TRBV29-1	TRBD2	TRBJ2-4	TGCAGCGGGATGGGGACTAGCGGGAGTGGGGCCAAAAACATTCAGTACTTC	CSGMGTSGSGAKNIQYF
few	TRBV3-1/TRBV3-2	.	TRBJ1-1	TGTGCCAGCAGCCTCGAGATGGAAGCTTTCTTT	CASSLEMEAFF
.	TRBV4-3	.	TRBJ1-4	TGCGCCAGCAGCCAGGGGGGGAAAGATGAAAAACTGTTTTTT	CASSQGGKDEKLFF
.	TRBV10-1	TRBD1	TRBJ1-1	TGCGCCAGCAGTGGGGGACAGGGCGACACTGAAGCTTTCTTT	CASSGGQGDTEAFF
few	TRBV11-3	TRBD2	TRBJ2-1	TGTGCCAGCAGCGGGGGAGGGACTAGCGGGAGAGCTAGCTCCTACAATGAGCAGTTCTTC	CASSGGGTSGRASSYNEQFF
.	TRBV3-1/TRBV3-2	TRBD2	TRBJ2-5	TGTGCCAGCAGCCAAGTTTCGGGAGGCCCCTTGGAGACCCAGTACTTC	CASSQVSGGPLETQYF
.	TRBV6-5	TRBD1	TRBJ2-3	TGTGCCAACACCGGGACAGTTGGTGATACGCAGTATTTT	CANTGTVGDTQYF
.	TRBV27	.	TRBJ1-1	TGTGCCAGCAGATGGGCCTTGAACACTGAAGCTTTCTTT	CASRWALNTEAFF
.	TRBV20-1	TRBD2	TRBJ2-5	TGCAGTGCTAGCGGGGGGGAGACCCAGTACTTC	CSASGGETQYF
.	TRBV28	TRBD1	TRBJ1-5	TGTGCCAGCAGTCCCTTGGGACAGGGCATCAATCAGCCCCAGCATTTT	CASSPLGQGINQPQHF
few	TRBV3-1/TRBV3-2	.	TRBJ2-7	TGTGCCAGCAGCCAATATACCCGGGTCTACGAGCAGTACTTC	CASSQYTRVYEQYF
.	TRBV4-3	TRBD2	TRBJ2-1	TGCGCCAGCAGCCAGGATCATCTAGCGGGAGACTGGAATGAGCAGTTCTTC	CASSQDHLAGDWNEQFF
few	TRBV3-1/TRBV3-2	.	TRBJ1-1	TGTGCCAGCACTCCCGCGGGACTGTATGAAGCTTTCTTT	CASTPAGLYEAFF
.	TRBV5-4	TRBD2	TRBJ2-7	TGTGCCAGCAGCTCGCGGCTAGCGGGATCCTACGAGCAGTACTTC	CASSSRLAGSYEQYF
.	TRBV30	.	TRBJ1-1	TGTGCCTGGAGTGGCCGGACAGCTGACACTGAAGCTTTCTTT	CAWSGRTADTEAFF
few	TRBV6-1	.	TRBJ1-1	TGTGCCAGCAGTCGCAGGGGCTCTGAAGCTTTCTTT	CASSRRGSEAFF
.	TRBV6-1	.	TRBJ1-5	TGTGCCAGCAGTGAAGCGGGTGCCGCGGGGCAGCCCCAGCATTTT	CASSEAGAAGQPQHF
.	TRBV28	.	TRBJ1-5	TGTGCCAGTGGGGGCATCAATCAGCCCCAGCATTTT	CASGGINQPQHF